This T cell receptor (beta chain) emerged from a study of cytomegalovirus exposure and HLA in healthy donors. Study as a whole: A later analysis reported the 100 to 150 validation repertoires used the same platform as the 550 to 800 first-cohort repertoires.

Donors were drawn from the approximately 120-subject validation cohort, separate from the 666-subject first cohort. Notes on this clone: Its matching antigen is unknown.

This CDR3 comprises 15 residues. The V segment lost 0 bases and the J segment 4 bases; nucleotides outside the gene matches: 4. Germline assignment: CDR1 ENHRY and CDR2 SYGVKD. Only in-frame clones appear in the TCRdb table, and some are missing; sequencing was by immunoSEQ multiplex PCR. The sample shows more than 110,000 clones, around four fifths of them seen only once. Study-wide points: Cytomegalovirus association was assigned to about 180 TCR beta chains. Later, an analysis found that TCR clusters from the first cohort tended to co-occur in the roughly 120 validation repertoires.

This chain uses TRBV10-3 with TRBJ2-3; 7 nucleotides agree with TRBD1. The sample was PBMCs. The source of this sequence is a woman aged 30 to 39 in good health and CMV-seronegative. The CDR3 sequence: CAISESQGYADTQYF. The CDR3 DNA follows: TGTGCCATCAGTGAGTCACAGGGGTACGCAGATACGCAGTATTTT.